These 32 T cell receptor beta chains were sequenced from one sample in a study of T cells expressing NK-cell markers. TCRdb re-analyzed the 5' RACE reads; it lists each CDR3 protein once, without DNA. This sample's table has 350,000 to 400,000 distinct CDR3 sequences. Sequenced sample: blood T cells: a sorted CD56 or NKG2C T cell subset, CD4+ or CD8+ T cells, or bulk PBMC T cells (not recorded which). The source is a woman in her fifties or sixties in good health.

The J gene is TRBJ2-7, the V gene TRBV20-1; absent DNA, TCRdb's TRBD2 call cannot be checked. The CDR3 consists of 12 residues. From germline, CDR1 is DFQATT and CDR2 SNEGSKA (reference sequence). Here the CDR3 reads CSAAGLAGEQYF.

The chain carries TRBV6-5 and TRBJ2-3; the TCRdb D gene call, TRBD1, has no DNA to confirm it. Germline V gives CDR1 MNHEY, CDR2 SVGAGI. This CDR3 is built from 15 residues. The CDR3 spells CASRGGALYTDTQYF.

V is TRBV10-3 and J is TRBJ2-5; TCRdb outputs TRBD2, but without DNA this stays unchecked. CDR1 and CDR2 from the germline V gene are ENHRY and SYGVKD. This CDR3 is built from 16 residues. CDR3 amino acids: CAISESTSGPQETQYF.

This chain joins TRBV4-1 and TRBJ2-2; there is no DNA to check the TCRdb D call of TRBD1. From germline, CDR1 is MGHRA and CDR2 YSYEKL. The CDR3 is 16 residues long. This CDR3 reads CASSQLPTGGSGELFF.

This rearrangement joins TRBV5-4 to TRBJ2-1; the TCRdb D gene call, TRBD1, has no DNA to confirm it. The CDR3 length is 15 residues. The V gene's germline CDR1 is SGHNT and CDR2 YYREEE (reference sequence). The CDR3 sequence is CASSHKDKRGNEQFF.

The chain has TRBV7-8 and TRBJ2-2; TCRdb designates TRBD1, a call that cannot be tested without DNA. The CDR3 covers 14 residues. Germline-derived CDR1 and CDR2 are SGHVS and FQNEAQ. The CDR3 here is CASSLVPLGGELFF.

V gene TRBV12-3 or TRBV12-4 combines with J gene TRBJ1-5; the D gene TCRdb calls, TRBD1, cannot be checked with no DNA. CDR3 length: 15 amino acids. The CDR3 here is CASSEGQGLHQPQHF.

The chain carries TRBV6-1 and TRBJ2-7. Germline CDR1 and CDR2: MNHNS and SASEGT. The CDR3 totals 13 residues. The CDR3 is CASGKAVSYEQYF.

J is TRBJ2-1 and V is TRBV12-3 or TRBV12-4; TCRdb's D gene call, TRBD2, goes unchecked for lack of DNA. CDR3 length equals 20 residues. CDR3 sequence: CASSFPPSGTSGISYNEQFF.

V and J are TRBV27 and TRBJ2-6; TCRdb calls TRBD1, which cannot be checked without DNA. The CDR3 has 17 residues. Germline V gene data show CDR1 as MNHEY and CDR2 as SMNVEV (reference sequence). The CDR3 loop reads CASSFRGISSGANVLTF.

This chain joins TRBV27 and TRBJ2-1; the D gene TCRdb calls, TRBD1, cannot be checked with no DNA. CDR1 is MNHEY, CDR2 SMNVEV, per germline (reference sequence). This CDR3 has 13 amino acids. The CDR3 region is CASSSGVYNEQFF.

The gene calls are TRBV5-1 and TRBJ2-2. There are 13 residues in the CDR3. Germline V lookup: CDR1 SGHRS, CDR2 YFSETQ. CDR3 in amino acids: CASSLSGFGELFF.

The CDR3 is CSAGLAPNTGELFF. The chain uses TRBV29-1 and TRBJ2-2; TCRdb calls TRBD2, which cannot be checked without DNA. The CDR3 is 14 residues long. Germline CDR1 reads SQVTM; CDR2 reads ANQGSEA.

The chain recombines TRBV20-1 with TRBJ2-5; TCRdb proposes TRBD2, but this gene call is untestable without DNA. Germline V lookup: CDR1 DFQATT, CDR2 SNEGSKA (reference sequence). This CDR3 contains 17 residues. CDR3 sequence: CSARSHEPGRAGETQYF.

The gene calls are TRBV12-3 or TRBV12-4 and TRBJ2-3; TCRdb designates TRBD2, a call that cannot be tested without DNA. This CDR3 has 14 amino acids. CDR3 in amino acids: CASSFFREADTQYF.

The rearrangement uses TRBV5-1 and TRBJ2-1; TCRdb lists TRBD1, though no DNA is available to test this call. Germline V gene data show CDR1 as SGHRS and CDR2 as YFSETQ. This CDR3 comprises 15 residues. This CDR3 reads CASSLQGARVNEQFF. The variable domain in full, completed from reference TRBV5-1 and TRBJ2-1, reads KAGVTQTPRYLIKTRGQQVTLSCSPISGHRSVSWYQQTPGQGLQFLFEYFSETQRNKGNFPGRFSGRQFSNSRSEMNVSTLELGDSALYLCASSLQGARVNEQFFGPGTRLTVL.

V gene TRBV4-2 combines with J gene TRBJ2-1; TCRdb gives TRBD2 as the D gene, but with no DNA this cannot be confirmed. Germline V gene sequence: CDR1 LGHNA, CDR2 YNFKEQ. The CDR3 is 17 amino acids. The CDR3 is CASSPEVAGSSYNEQFF.

J is TRBJ1-5 and V is TRBV5-1. This CDR3 is built from 15 residues. Germline CDR1 is SGHRS and CDR2 is YFSETQ. CDR3 sequence: CASSLQGRPGEPQHF.

This chain connects TRBV5-1 to TRBJ2-1; TCRdb reports TRBD2, a call that lacks DNA to check it against. In germline, CDR1 is SGHRS, CDR2 YFSETQ. CDR3 length: 17 amino acids. CDR3 protein: CASSFDTSGSSYNEQFF.

The chain uses TRBV6-5 and TRBJ2-5; with no DNA, the TCRdb D assignment of TRBD2 cannot be verified. The V gene's germline CDR1 is MNHEY and CDR2 SVGAGI. The CDR3 length is 13 residues. CDR3 amino acids: CASSYGSLVTQYF.

The chain combines TRBV4-2 with TRBJ2-5; TCRdb's D call, TRBD1, is unchecked because there is no DNA. The CDR3 consists of 16 residues. Germline V CDR1 and CDR2: LGHNA, YNFKEQ. CDR3 region: CASSQVGQGIQETQYF.

The gene calls are TRBV3-1 and TRBJ2-3; the TCRdb call, TRBD2, lacks DNA for checking. The CDR3 extends over 16 amino acids. CDR1 and CDR2 from the germline V gene are LGHDT and YNNKEL (reference sequence). CDR3 loop: CASSQGTSASTDTQYF.

This chain joins TRBV4-1 and TRBJ2-2; the TCRdb call, TRBD1, lacks DNA for checking. Germline assignment: CDR1 MGHRA and CDR2 YSYEKL. This CDR3 comprises 16 residues. This CDR3 reads CASSQEPGGYTGELFF.

V and J are TRBV7-9 and TRBJ2-1; TCRdb calls TRBD2, which cannot be checked without DNA. Per the germline V gene, CDR1 is SEHNR and CDR2 is FQNEAQ (reference sequence). This CDR3 comprises 15 residues. This CDR3 reads CAVGLAGGHNNEQFF.

The V call is TRBV11-2, the J call TRBJ1-1; TCRdb lists TRBD1, though no DNA is available to test this call. Germline V gives CDR1 SGHAT, CDR2 FQNNGV. The CDR3 sequence is 17 residues long. The CDR3: CASSLDLAFPTYTEAFF. The whole variable domain, remainder taken from reference TRBV11-2 and TRBJ1-1, is EAGVAQSPRYKIIEKRQSVAFWCNPISGHATLYWYQQILGQGPKLLIQFQNNGVVDDSQLPKDRFSAERLKGVDSTLKIQPAKLEDSAVYLCASSLDLAFPTYTEAFFGQGTRLTVV.

This chain joins TRBV12-3 or TRBV12-4 and TRBJ2-7. The CDR3 sequence is 14 residues long. CDR3 loop: CASSLVRFPAEQYF.

The chain carries TRBV6-5 and TRBJ2-1; no DNA is available, so the TRBD1 call from TCRdb remains unchecked. Per the germline V gene, CDR1 is MNHEY and CDR2 is SVGAGI. The CDR3 is made up of 17 amino acids. This chain's CDR3 is CASSSRGSRVFYNEQFF.

The CDR3 loop reads CSVASVLSDTQYF. The genes are TRBV29-1 and TRBJ2-3; TCRdb picks TRBD2, but there is no DNA to check that call. Germline CDR1 SQVTM, CDR2 ANQGSEA. This CDR3 is 13 amino acids long.

CDR3 sequence: CASSFQTGHTYEQYF. The V call is TRBV5-1, the J call TRBJ2-7; the D call of TRBD1 rests on TCRdb alone, since no DNA is present to check it. Germline V gene sequence: CDR1 SGHRS, CDR2 YFSETQ. This CDR3 comprises 15 residues.

This chain uses TRBV5-1 with TRBJ2-5. Germline CDR1 is SGHRS and CDR2 is YFSETQ. This CDR3 contains 13 residues. The CDR3 reads CASSSTLGETQYF.

The rearrangement links TRBV5-1 to TRBJ2-4. This CDR3 contains 15 residues. Germline assignment: CDR1 SGHRS and CDR2 YFSETQ. The CDR3 region is CASSPRKGNKNIQYF.

The rearrangement joins TRBV2 to TRBJ2-3; the D call from TCRdb, TRBD2, cannot be confirmed without DNA. The CDR3 is made up of 12 amino acids. The germline V gene encodes CDR1 SNHLY and CDR2 FYNNEI. The CDR3 protein is CASSETPNTQYF.